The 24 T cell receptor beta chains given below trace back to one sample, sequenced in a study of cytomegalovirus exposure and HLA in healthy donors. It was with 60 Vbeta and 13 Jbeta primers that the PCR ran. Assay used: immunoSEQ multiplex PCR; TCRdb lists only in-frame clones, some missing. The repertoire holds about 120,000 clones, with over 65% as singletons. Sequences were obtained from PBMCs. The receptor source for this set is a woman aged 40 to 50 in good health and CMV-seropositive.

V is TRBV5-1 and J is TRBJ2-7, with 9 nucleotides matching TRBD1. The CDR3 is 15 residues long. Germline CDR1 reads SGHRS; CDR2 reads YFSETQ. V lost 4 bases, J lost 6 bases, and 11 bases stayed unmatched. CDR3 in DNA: TGCGCCAGCAGCGGGGGTGGGACAGGGTTTGGCGAGCAGTACTTC. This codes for CASSGGGTGFGEQYF.

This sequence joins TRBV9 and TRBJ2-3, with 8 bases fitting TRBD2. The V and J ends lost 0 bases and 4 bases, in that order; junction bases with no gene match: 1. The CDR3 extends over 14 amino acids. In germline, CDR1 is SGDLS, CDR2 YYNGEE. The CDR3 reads CASSVVAGSDTQYF. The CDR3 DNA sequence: TGTGCCAGCAGCGTAGTAGCGGGATCAGATACGCAGTATTTT.

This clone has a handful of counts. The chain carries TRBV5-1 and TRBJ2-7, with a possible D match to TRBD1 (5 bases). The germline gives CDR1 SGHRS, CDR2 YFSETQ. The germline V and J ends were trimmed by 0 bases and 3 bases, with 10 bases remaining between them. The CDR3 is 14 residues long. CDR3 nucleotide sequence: TGCGCCAGCAGCTTGGTCCTTGACAGCTACGAGCAGTACTTC. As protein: CASSLVLDSYEQYF.

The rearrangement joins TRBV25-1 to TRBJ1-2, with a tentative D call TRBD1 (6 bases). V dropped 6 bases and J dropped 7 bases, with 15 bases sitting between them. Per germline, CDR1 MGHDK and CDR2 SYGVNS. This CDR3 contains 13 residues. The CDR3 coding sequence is TGTGCCAGCAGGGACCAAACAGGGAGTGGCTACACCTTC. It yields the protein CASRDQTGSGYTF.

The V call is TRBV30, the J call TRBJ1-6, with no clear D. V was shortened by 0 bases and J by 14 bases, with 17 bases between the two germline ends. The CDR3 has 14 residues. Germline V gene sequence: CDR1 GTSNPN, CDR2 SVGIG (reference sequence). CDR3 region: CAWSVPLPTEALHF. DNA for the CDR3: TGTGCCTGGAGTGTACCACTGCCGACGGAGGCCCTCCACTTT. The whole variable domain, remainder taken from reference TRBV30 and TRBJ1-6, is SQTIHQWPATLVQPVGSPLSLECTVEGTSNPNLYWYRQAAGRGLQLLFYSVGIGQISSEVPQNLSASRPQDRQFILSSKKLLLSDSGFYLCAWSVPLPTEALHFGNGTRLTVT.

CDR3 coding DNA: TGTGCCAGCAGCTTGTGGAGCCTTAGCACAGATACGCAGTATTTT. It specifies CASSLWSLSTDTQYF. The chain joins TRBV7-9 to TRBJ2-3; D is uncertain. CDR3 length: 15 amino acids. Germline V gives CDR1 SEHNR, CDR2 FQNEAQ (reference sequence). Trimming took 3 bases from V and 0 from J, leaving 10 bases between them.

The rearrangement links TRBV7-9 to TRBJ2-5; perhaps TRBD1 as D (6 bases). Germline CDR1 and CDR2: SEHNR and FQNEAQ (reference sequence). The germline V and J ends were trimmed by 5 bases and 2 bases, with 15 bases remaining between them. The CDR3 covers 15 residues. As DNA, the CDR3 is TGTGCCAGCAGCCCATGGGGGACACAGCAAGAGACCCAGTACTTC. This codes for CASSPWGTQQETQYF.

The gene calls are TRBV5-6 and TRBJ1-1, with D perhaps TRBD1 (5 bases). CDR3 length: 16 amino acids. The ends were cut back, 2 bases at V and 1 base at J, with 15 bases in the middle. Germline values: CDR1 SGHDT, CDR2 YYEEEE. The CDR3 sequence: CASSLGIARANTEAFF. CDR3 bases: TGTGCCAGCAGCTTAGGTATTGCCAGGGCGAACACTGAAGCTTTCTTT.

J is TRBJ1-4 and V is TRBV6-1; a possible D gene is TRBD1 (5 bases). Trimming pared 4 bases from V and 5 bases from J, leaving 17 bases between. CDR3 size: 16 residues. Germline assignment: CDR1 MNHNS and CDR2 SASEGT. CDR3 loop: CASSAQRLGENEKLFF. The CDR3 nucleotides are TGTGCCAGCAGTGCGCAAAGGTTAGGGGAAAATGAAAAACTGTTTTTT.

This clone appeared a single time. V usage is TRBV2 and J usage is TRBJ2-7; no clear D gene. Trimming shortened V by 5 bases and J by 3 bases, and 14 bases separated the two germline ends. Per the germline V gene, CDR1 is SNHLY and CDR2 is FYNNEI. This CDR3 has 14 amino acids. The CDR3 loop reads CASSTSLLGYEQYF. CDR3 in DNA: TGTGCCAGCAGTACCTCCCTCCTAGGCTACGAGCAGTACTTC.

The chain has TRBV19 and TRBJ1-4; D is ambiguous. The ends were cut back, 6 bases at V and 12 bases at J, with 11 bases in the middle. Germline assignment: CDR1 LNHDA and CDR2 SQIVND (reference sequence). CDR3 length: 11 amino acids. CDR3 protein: CASSRIGELFF. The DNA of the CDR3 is TGTGCCAGTAGCAGAATCGGAGAACTGTTTTTT.

The CDR3 loop reads CASSKQGLPSYEQYF. The CDR3 DNA follows: TGCGCCAGCAGCAAACAGGGTCTTCCTTCCTACGAGCAGTACTTC. The rearrangement uses TRBV4-1 and TRBJ2-5; D perhaps matches TRBD1 (6 bases). With the DNA end fitting TRBJ2-7 better, the J assignment may be wrong. The CDR3 runs 15 residues. CDR1 and CDR2 from the germline V gene are MGHRA and YSYEKL.

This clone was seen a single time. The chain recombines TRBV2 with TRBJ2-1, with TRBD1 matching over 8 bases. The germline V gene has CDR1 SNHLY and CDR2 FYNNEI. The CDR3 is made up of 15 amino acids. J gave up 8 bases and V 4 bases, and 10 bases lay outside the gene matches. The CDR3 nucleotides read TGTGCCAGCAGTGCGACAGGGGCCGTCGGTTATGAGCAGTTCTTC. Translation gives CASSATGAVGYEQFF.

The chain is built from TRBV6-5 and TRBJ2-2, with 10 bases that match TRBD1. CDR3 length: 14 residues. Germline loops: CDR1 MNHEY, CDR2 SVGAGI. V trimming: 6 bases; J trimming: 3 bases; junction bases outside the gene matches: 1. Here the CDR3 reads CASRGTGDTGELFF. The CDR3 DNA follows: TGTGCCAGCAGGGGGACAGGGGACACCGGGGAGCTGTTTTTT.

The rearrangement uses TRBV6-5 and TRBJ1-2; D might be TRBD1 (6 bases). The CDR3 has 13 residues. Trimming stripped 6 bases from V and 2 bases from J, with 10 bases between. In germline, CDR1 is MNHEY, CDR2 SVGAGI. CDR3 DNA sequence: TGTGCCAGCAGAGAGACAGGCAACTATGGCTACACCTTC. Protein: CASRETGNYGYTF.

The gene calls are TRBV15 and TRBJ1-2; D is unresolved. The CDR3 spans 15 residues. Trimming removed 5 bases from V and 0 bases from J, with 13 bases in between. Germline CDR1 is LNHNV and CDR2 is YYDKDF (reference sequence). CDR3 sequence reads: CATSPRTEANYGYTF. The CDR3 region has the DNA TGTGCCACCAGCCCACGGACTGAGGCTAACTATGGCTACACCTTC. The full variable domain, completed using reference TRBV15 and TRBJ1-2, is DAMVIQNPRYQVTQFGKPVTLSCSQTLNHNVMYWYQQKSSQAPKLLFHYYDKDFNNEADTPDNFQSRRPNTSFCFLDIRSPGLGDTAMYLCATSPRTEANYGYTFGSGTRLTVV.

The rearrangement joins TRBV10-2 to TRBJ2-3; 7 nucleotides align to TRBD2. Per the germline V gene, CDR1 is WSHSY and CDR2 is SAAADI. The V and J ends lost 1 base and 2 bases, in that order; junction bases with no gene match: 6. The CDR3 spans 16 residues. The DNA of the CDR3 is TGCGCCAGCAGTGAGTGGACTAGTGGAAACACAGATACGCAGTATTTT. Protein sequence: CASSEWTSGNTDTQYF.

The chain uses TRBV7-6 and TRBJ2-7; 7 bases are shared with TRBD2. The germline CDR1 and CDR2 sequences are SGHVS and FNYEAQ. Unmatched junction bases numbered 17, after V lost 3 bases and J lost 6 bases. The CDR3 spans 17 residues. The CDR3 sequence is CASSLYRGTISGGEQYF. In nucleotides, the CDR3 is TGTGCCAGCAGCTTGTACCGGGGGACCATCTCGGGGGGCGAGCAGTACTTC.

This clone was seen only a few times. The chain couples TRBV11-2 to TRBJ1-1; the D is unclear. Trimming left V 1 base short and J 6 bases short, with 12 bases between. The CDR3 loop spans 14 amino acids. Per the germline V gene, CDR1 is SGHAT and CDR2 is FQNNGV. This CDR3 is CASSLAGISAEAFF. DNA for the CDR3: TGTGCCAGCAGCTTAGCGGGTATCTCGGCTGAAGCTTTCTTT.

The CDR3 loop reads CASSNVQGQTQYF. The DNA of the CDR3 is TGTGCCAGTAGTAACGTACAGGGGCAGACCCAGTACTTC. This chain uses TRBV19 with TRBJ2-5, with 7 positions matching TRBD1. Germline assignment: CDR1 LNHDA and CDR2 SQIVND (reference sequence). CDR3 length equals 13 residues. V shed 4 bases and J 6 bases; nucleotides not matched to a gene: 5.

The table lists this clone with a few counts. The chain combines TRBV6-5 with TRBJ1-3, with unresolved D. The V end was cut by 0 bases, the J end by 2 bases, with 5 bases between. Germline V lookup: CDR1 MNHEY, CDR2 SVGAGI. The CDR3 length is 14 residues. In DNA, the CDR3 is TGTGCCAGCAGTTACTCTCCAGCTGGAAACACCATATATTTT. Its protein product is CASSYSPAGNTIYF.

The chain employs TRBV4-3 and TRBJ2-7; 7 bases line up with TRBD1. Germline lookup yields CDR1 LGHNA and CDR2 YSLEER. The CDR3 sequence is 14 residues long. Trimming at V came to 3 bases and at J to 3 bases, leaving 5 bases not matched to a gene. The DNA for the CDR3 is TGCGCCAGCAGCCAGGCCCACAGGGGCTACGAGCAGTACTTC. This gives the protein CASSQAHRGYEQYF.

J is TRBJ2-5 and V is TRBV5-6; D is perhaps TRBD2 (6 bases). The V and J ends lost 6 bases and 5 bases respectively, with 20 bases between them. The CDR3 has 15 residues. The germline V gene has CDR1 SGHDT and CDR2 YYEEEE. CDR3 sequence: CASISNQEGRETQYF. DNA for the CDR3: TGTGCCAGCATCTCGAATCAAGAGGGGAGGGAGACCCAGTACTTC.

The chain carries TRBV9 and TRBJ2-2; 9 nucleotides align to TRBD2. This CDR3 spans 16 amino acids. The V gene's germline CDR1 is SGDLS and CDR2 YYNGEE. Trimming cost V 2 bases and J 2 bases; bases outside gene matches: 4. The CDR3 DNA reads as TGTGCCAGCAGCGTTAGCGGGGGCCATAACACCGGGGAGCTGTTTTTT. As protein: CASSVSGGHNTGELFF.